Below, 9 T cell receptor beta chains from the same sample are listed, as sequenced in a study of metastatic and nonmetastatic thyroid tumors. TCRdb reanalyzed the PCR reads via MiXCR. The sample records tens of thousands of clones, around 10% being singletons. There were no patients who had received any treatment before thyroid surgery. The sample taken for sequencing was blood. Receptors originate from a male donor with papillary thyroid cancer or a benign thyroid nodule (not recorded which). Some clones in this sample may be carry-over from other donors' samples.

This clone was counted at least ten times. The J gene is TRBJ2-7, the V gene TRBV5-6, with D unresolved. Looked up from germline, CDR1 is SGHDT and CDR2 is YYEEEE. This CDR3 region has 13 residues. V was clipped by 0 bases and J by 6 bases, with 10 bases between them. The CDR3 spells CASSLGQALEQYF. For the CDR3, the DNA is TGTGCCAGCAGCTTGGGGCAGGCCCTCGAGCAGTACTTC.

The table lists this clone with many counts. Sequence at one end of the junction differs from germline and may be a read error. The chain carries TRBV7-7 and TRBJ2-2; D unresolved. CDR1 SSHAT and CDR2 FNYEAQ come from the germline V gene (reference sequence). This CDR3 has 14 residues. CDR3 region: CASSLSSYTGELFF. The DNA of the CDR3 is TGTGCTAGCAGCTTGTCCAGCTACACCGGGGAGCTGTTTTTT. The whole variable domain, remainder taken from reference TRBV7-7 and TRBJ2-2, is GAGVSQSPRYKVTKRGQDVTLRCDPISSHATLYWYQQALGQGPEFLTYFNYEAQPDKSGLPSDRFSAERPEGSISTLTIQRTEQRDSAMYRCASSLSSYTGELFFGEGSRLTVL.

This clone was observed at least ten times. The rearrangement joins TRBV20-1 to TRBJ2-7, with D perhaps being TRBD1 or TRBD2 (6 bases each). Looked up from germline, CDR1 is DFQATT and CDR2 is SNEGSKA (reference sequence). The CDR3 runs 14 residues. Trimming pared 3 bases from V and 5 bases from J, leaving 17 bases between. CDR3: CSASEGGLRNEQYF. CDR3 nucleotides: TGCAGTGCTAGTGAGGGGGGTCTTAGGAACGAGCAGTACTTC.

This clone was seen repeatedly, ten times or more. The rearrangement joins TRBV19 to TRBJ1-5, with TRBD1 as a possible D gene (6 bases). Trimming stripped 6 bases from V and 7 bases from J, with 13 bases between. The V gene's germline CDR1 is LNHDA and CDR2 SQIVND (reference sequence). The CDR3 consists of 13 residues. The CDR3 sequence: CASSPAQGQPQHF. The DNA for the CDR3 is TGTGCCAGTAGCCCGGCGCAGGGGCAGCCCCAGCATTTT. The complete variable domain, with remaining parts taken from reference TRBV19 and TRBJ1-5, reads DGGITQSPKYLFRKEGQNVTLSCEQNLNHDAMYWYRQDPGQGLRLIYYSQIVNDFQKGDIAEGYSVSREKKESFPLTVTSAQKNPTAFYLCASSPAQGQPQHFGDGTRLSIL.

This clone was observed many times. The identical CDR3 is also encoded by other nucleotide sequences in the sample. This chain links TRBV29-1 with TRBJ2-5; D remains unclear. The CDR3 has 13 residues. Germline values: CDR1 SQVTM, CDR2 ANQGSEA. V dropped 1 base and J dropped 2 bases, with 8 bases sitting between them. This CDR3 reads CSVEVGAQETQYF. The CDR3 DNA sequence: TGCAGCGTTGAAGTGGGTGCTCAAGAGACCCAGTACTTC.

The sample holds one count of this clone. A much larger clone differs by one base, so this may be a read error. This sequence joins TRBV5-4 and TRBJ2-1; D possibly corresponds to TRBD1 (6 bases). The germline V gene encodes CDR1 SGHNT and CDR2 YYREEE (reference sequence). The CDR3 is 14 amino acids. Written as DNA, the CDR3 is TGTGCCAGCAGCTTACAGGGACCCTACACTGAGCAGTTCTTC. It translates to CASSLQGPYTEQFF.

This clone occurred many times. The gene calls are TRBV27 and TRBJ2-2; 11 nucleotides agree with TRBD2. CDR1 and CDR2 (germline): MNHEY, SMNVEV (reference sequence). This CDR3 has 16 amino acids. The trim removed 6 bases at V and 6 bases at J, leaving 9 bases unmatched. CDR3: CASSWTSGLRAGELFF. CDR3 DNA sequence: TGTGCCAGCAGCTGGACTAGCGGGCTCCGAGCCGGGGAGCTGTTTTTT.

At least ten counts were recorded for this clone. This chain connects TRBV15 to TRBJ2-7, with 9 bases that match TRBD1. The CDR3 contains 14 residues. The ends lost 5 bases at V and 7 bases at J; junction bases unmatched: 9. Germline V gives CDR1 LNHNV, CDR2 YYDKDF (reference sequence). The CDR3 here is CATSGDRVTGEQYF. The CDR3 DNA is TGTGCCACCAGCGGGGACAGGGTAACTGGGGAGCAGTACTTC. Combining the CDR3 with reference TRBV15 and TRBJ2-7 gives the whole variable domain DAMVIQNPRYQVTQFGKPVTLSCSQTLNHNVMYWYQQKSSQAPKLLFHYYDKDFNNEADTPDNFQSRRPNTSFCFLDIRSPGLGDTAMYLCATSGDRVTGEQYFGPGTRLTVT.

This clone was found a few times. At one of its ends the junction is not consistent with the germline gene, which may arise from a read error. The chain couples TRBV27 to TRBJ2-2, with D tentatively TRBD1 or TRBD2 (5 bases each). The CDR3 consists of 13 residues. CDR1 and CDR2 (germline): MNHEY, SMNVEV (reference sequence). CDR3 nucleotides: TGTGCCAGCGTACCAGGGAACACCGGGGAGCTGTTCTTT. Its protein is CASVPGNTGELFF.